One and the same sample provided the 10 T cell receptor beta chains below, sequenced in a study of PD-1 blockade in classical Hodgkin lymphoma. Only in-frame clones appear in the TCRdb table, and some are missing; sequencing was by immunoSEQ multiplex PCR. The data hold nearly 60,000 clones, with more than 85% observed a single time. All the patients suffered relapse after autologous stem cell transplantation, and brentuximab vedotin exposure differed. Sequenced here: peripheral blood mononuclear cells (PBMCs), sampled before the second cycle of nivolumab. The receptors were sampled from a human donor with classical Hodgkin lymphoma.

The chain uses TRBV9 and TRBJ1-3; no clear D gene. Germline V gene lookup returns CDR1 SGDLS and CDR2 YYNGEE. Trimming pared 7 bases from V and 0 bases from J, leaving 14 bases between. The CDR3 loop spans 15 amino acids. CDR3 loop: CASSSTGFSGNTIYF. The DNA for the CDR3 is TGTGCCAGCTCGAGCACGGGGTTCTCTGGAAACACCATATATTTT.

V gene TRBV2 combines with J gene TRBJ1-2; TRBD1 matches at 8 bases. Germline V gives CDR1 SNHLY, CDR2 FYNNEI. V gave up 3 bases and J gave up 2 bases; unmatched junction bases: 5. CDR3 size: 15 residues. The CDR3 DNA follows: TGTGCCAGCAGTGAGTGGACAGGGAAAAACTATGGCTACACCTTC. Residues: CASSEWTGKNYGYTF.

This clone was seen only once. CDR3 sequence: CASTLLGQGTYNEQFF. CDR3 bases: TGTGCCAGCACCTTGCTTGGACAGGGCACATACAATGAGCAGTTCTTC. The chain links TRBV7-9 to TRBJ2-1, with 8 bases lining up with TRBD1. The V and J ends lost 7 bases and 4 bases, in that order; junction bases with no gene match: 12. Germline assignment: CDR1 SEHNR and CDR2 FQNEAQ (reference sequence). The CDR3 contains 16 residues.

V is TRBV5-1 and J is TRBJ2-3; D may be TRBD1 or TRBD2 (5 bases each). Trimming cost V 4 bases and J 2 bases, with 11 bases left between them. Germline V gives CDR1 SGHRS, CDR2 YFSETQ. This CDR3 comprises 14 residues. The CDR3 DNA sequence: TGCGCCAGCAGCGTGGGGGTGATCACAGATACGCAGTATTTT. Its translation is CASSVGVITDTQYF.

This clone was observed a few times. The V gene is TRBV27, the J gene TRBJ1-2, with a weak D call TRBD1 (5 bases). Germline V lookup: CDR1 MNHEY, CDR2 SMNVEV (reference sequence). V was shortened by 4 bases and J by 4 bases, with 19 bases between the two germline ends. The CDR3 spans 16 residues. The CDR3 DNA sequence: TGTGCCAGCAGTTATACGCCGGGACCGACGCCCTATGGCTACACCTTC. Translating gives CASSYTPGPTPYGYTF.

This sequence joins TRBV2 and TRBJ1-4, with a tentative D call TRBD1 (6 bases). The length of the CDR3 is 13 residues. Between the trimmed V and J ends, which lost 7 bases and 5 bases, there was a span of 11 bases. Per germline, CDR1 SNHLY and CDR2 FYNNEI. CDR3 DNA sequence: TGTGCCAGCAACCAGGGGCCCAATGAAAAACTGTTTTTT. Translation gives CASNQGPNEKLFF.

V and J are TRBV18 and TRBJ1-2; D not resolved. Germline V gene data show CDR1 as KGHSH and CDR2 as LQKENI. Trimming left V 2 bases short and J 6 bases short, with 13 bases between. The CDR3 is 14 residues long. The CDR3 protein is CASSPDFRVDGYTF. The CDR3 DNA follows: TGTGCCAGCTCACCAGATTTTAGGGTTGATGGCTACACCTTC. The variable domain in full, completed from reference TRBV18 and TRBJ1-2, reads NAGVMQNPRHLVRRRGQEARLRCSPMKGHSHVYWYRQLPEEGLKFMVYLQKENIIDESGMPKERFSAEFPKEGPSILRIQQVVRGDSAAYFCASSPDFRVDGYTFGSGTRLTVV.

The V and J genes are TRBV29-1 and TRBJ2-5, with D uncertain. V was cut by 0 bases and J by 5 bases, with 16 bases left in between. The CDR3 has 15 residues. CDR1 is SQVTM, CDR2 ANQGSEA, per germline. CDR3 amino acids: CSVEDIGSPGETQYF. In DNA, the CDR3 is TGCAGCGTTGAAGATATTGGCAGTCCTGGCGAGACCCAGTACTTC.

The chain employs TRBV27 and TRBJ2-7; D might be TRBD1 or TRBD2, each matching 5 bases. Deletions cut 6 bases from V and 5 bases from J, with 17 bases between. This CDR3 is 14 amino acids long. The germline V gene encodes CDR1 MNHEY and CDR2 SMNVEV (reference sequence). As DNA, the CDR3 is TGTGCCAGCAGGCAGACGCGAGGGGCTCACGAGCAGTACTTC. Translation gives CASRQTRGAHEQYF.

V and J are TRBV11-2 and TRBJ2-7; a weak D match, TRBD2 (5 bases). Deletions cut 1 base from V and 6 bases from J, with 13 bases between. This CDR3 is 14 amino acids long. Germline assignment: CDR1 SGHAT and CDR2 FQNNGV. CDR3 sequence reads: CASSLGPRGGEQYF. In DNA form, the CDR3 reads TGTGCCAGCAGCTTAGGGCCGAGAGGAGGCGAGCAGTACTTC. Drawing the rest from reference TRBV11-2 and TRBJ2-7, the complete variable domain is EAGVAQSPRYKIIEKRQSVAFWCNPISGHATLYWYQQILGQGPKLLIQFQNNGVVDDSQLPKDRFSAERLKGVDSTLKIQPAKLEDSAVYLCASSLGPRGGEQYFGPGTRLTVT.